This T cell receptor (beta chain) was documented in a study of cytomegalovirus exposure and HLA in healthy donors. Worth noting for this clone: Its antigen is not known.

The CDR3 sequence is 15 residues long. Germline CDR1 and CDR2: SGHAT and FQNNGV. Trimming shortened V by 5 bases and J by 1 base, and 14 bases separated the two germline ends. Broader study findings: Rare sequences made up most TCRs, while some public TCRs were found in many donors.

A multiplex PCR was run with 60 Vbeta primers and 13 Jbeta primers. Data came from immunoSEQ multiplex PCR; TCRdb stores just in-frame clones and leaves some out. The data contain 150,000 to 200,000 clones, 77% of them singletons. The clonotype was recovered from a man between 18 and 29 years old in good health and CMV-seronegative. This chain links TRBV11-2 with TRBJ1-1, with a tentative D call TRBD1 (5 bases). The specimen sequenced was PBMCs. The chain's CDR3 is CASSPISGGNTEAFF. As DNA, the CDR3 is TGTGCCAGCAGCCCAATCAGCGGGGGGAACACTGAAGCTTTCTTT.